These 2 T cell receptor beta chains share one sample of origin, sequenced in a study of tumor-infiltrating lymphocytes in primary liver carcinoma (dated by TCRdb to between 2016 and 2019). TCRdb shows the sequencer as Illumina HiSeq 2500. TCRbeta-specific cDNA was reverse-transcribed from approximately 0.5 ug total RNA using a constant-region primer and ProtoScript II reverse transcriptase. The TCRbeta libraries were prepared through three rounds of nested multiplex PCR following a slightly modified ARM-PCR procedure. Each of the first two PCR rounds ran for approximately 9 cycles using multiplex TRBV1-TRBV30 forward primers together with a Cbeta reverse primer. TCRdb itself trimmed the public reads at Q25 with fastp, ran MiXCR and retained productive beta chains. Each entry is one CDR3 protein sequence, shown with its most common DNA and genes. For this sample there are a few hundred thousand distinct CDR3 sequences; about 50% appear just once. The ten largest clones add up to 17% of the sample.

RNA from unsorted whole blood was extracted with TRIzol reagent, and germline DNA was obtained with the DNeasy Blood & Tissue kit. The sample comprised peripheral blood. The receptor source for this set is a young woman with primary liver carcinoma and hepatitis B virus infection.

The CDR3 sequence: CASSTQANNSPLHF. In nucleotides, the CDR3 is TGTGCCAGCAGTACCCAGGCAAATAATTCACCCCTCCACTTT. This rearrangement joins TRBV6-5 to TRBJ1-6, with D hard to call. The germline V gene encodes CDR1 MNHEY and CDR2 SVGAGI. CDR3 length equals 14 residues. V lost 5 bases to trimming and J lost 5 bases, with 10 bases between them.

About this clonotype itself: A read error may explain this, as a much larger clone is one base away. The chain uses TRBV12-3 or TRBV12-4 and TRBJ2-5; 9 positions agree with TRBD2. The CDR3 runs to 14 residues. The CDR3 spells CASSVSGGQGTQYF. CDR3 nucleotide sequence: TGTGCCAGCAGCGTTAGCGGGGGCCAAGGGACCCAGTACTTC.